Included here is one T cell receptor (beta chain) sequence, with context. The antigen remains unidentified. The CDR3 extends 3 residues past the end of the read, so its final part is completed from the germline J gene. Per germline, CDR1 LNHDA and CDR2 SQIVND (reference sequence). The CDR3 sequence is 14 residues long. This entry comes from a study of T cells in women clearing cervical HPV infection. Looking at the study overall: Blood came at first lesion visit for cases, post-clearance for controls. Study-wide findings and caveats: CIN3+ cases had significantly higher TCR richness than controls; evenness did not differ.

Genomic DNA, averaging roughly 1,200 ng per sample, yielded TCR beta CDR3 via immunoSEQ. The data were produced by immunoSEQ multiplex PCR, yet TCRdb's version contains in-frame clones alone and is incomplete. The sample has 22,000 or so clones, and its top ten clones hold 9% to 15%. The material sequenced was blood buffy coat. The gene calls are TRBV19 and TRBJ2-3; 9 bases are shared with TRBD1. The sequence derives from a woman between 18 and 70 years old with a cervical HPV16 infection that either progressed to CIN3+ or cleared (not recorded which). The CDR3 bases that were read are TGTGCCAGTAGTCCGACAGGGGGTGGGAAGCCG. It is translated as CASSPTGGGKP. The whole CDR3 sequence reads CASSPTGGGKPQYF.